A selection of T cell receptor beta chains follows, all from one sample in a study of T cells in narcolepsy. Libraries were prepared by immunoSEQ multiplex PCR; TCRdb keeps only in-frame clonotypes and omits some of them. The sample contains over 10,000 clones, approximately 91% of which appear only once. Sequenced input: CD45RA- memory CD4+ T cells from PBMCs. The source is a human donor with narcolepsy. Both conserved end residues are part of each CDR3. A D gene is named only where the DNA matches it firmly. The listing skips clone size in some rows; elsewhere it reads once, few, many or a size class.

TRBJ2-5 NA NA TRBV7-2 TGTGCCAGCAGCATAAAAGAGACCCAGTACTTC CASSIKETQYF
TRBJ2-1 TRBD2 once TRBV2 TGTGCCAGCAGCTACACTAGCGGGAGTACCCAGGATGAGCAGTTCTTC CASSYTSGSTQDEQFF
TRBJ2-2 NA NA TRBV5-1 TGCGCCAGCAGCCCGTCGGGGACATTTAACACCGGGGAGCTGTTTTTT CASSPSGTFNTGELFF
TRBJ2-1 TRBD1 NA TRBV5-1 TGCGCCAGCAGCAAAATTAACCCGGGACAGGGATCCAATGAGCAGTTCTTC CASSKINPGQGSNEQFF
TRBJ2-7 NA few TRBV7-9 TGTGCCAGCAGCTTAGGGCTAGCCTCGGTATACGAGCAGTACTTC CASSLGLASVYEQYF
TRBJ2-5 TRBD2 NA TRBV11-2 TGTGCCAGCAGGGGGACTAGCGGGAGGGCCGGAGAGACCCAGTACTTC CASRGTSGRAGETQYF
TRBJ2-7 TRBD2 NA TRBV2 TGTGCCAGCTGGGCCGGGACTAGCGGGCCCACAGAGCAGTACTTC CASWAGTSGPTEQYF
TRBJ2-1 TRBD2 once TRBV29-1 TGCAGCGTTACCGGACTAGCGGGAGGGCAAAAGCAGTTCTTC CSVTGLAGGQKQFF
TRBJ2-4 TRBD1 NA TRBV14 TGTGCCAGCAGCCAAGCTGGGACAGTAGACATTCAGTACTTC CASSQAGTVDIQYF
TRBJ2-5 NA NA TRBV28 TGTGCCAGCAGTCCACTAGGTCCCTCGACCCAGTACTTC CASSPLGPSTQYF
TRBJ1-5 NA NA TRBV18 TGTGCCAGCTCACCAACAATAACATCGGGTGGTCAGCCCCAGCATTTT CASSPTITSGGQPQHF
TRBJ2-5 TRBD2 once TRBV6-1 TGTGCCAGCAGTGCAGGACTAGTACAAGAGACCCAGTACTTC CASSAGLVQETQYF
TRBJ2-1 NA NA TRBV5-1 TGCGCCAGCAGCTTGGAAGTCCAGGGCAGGAATGAGCAGTTCTTC CASSLEVQGRNEQFF
TRBJ2-7 NA NA TRBV7-6 TGTGCCAGCAGCTTAAACCCATCCCCTACCTACGAGCAGTACTTC CASSLNPSPTYEQYF
TRBJ2-3 NA NA TRBV19 TGTGCCAGTAGTATAAGTCTAGCTGGCTCAGATACGCAGTATTTT CASSISLAGSDTQYF
TRBJ1-1 NA NA TRBV7-6 TGTGCCAGCAGCTTAGGGGTAATGGGGGGGGAGAACACTGAAGCTTTCTTT CASSLGVMGGENTEAFF
TRBJ1-1 NA NA TRBV5-1 TGCGCCAGCAGCTTGCGAGGAACAGGGTTGAACACTGAAGCTTTCTTT CASSLRGTGLNTEAFF
TRBJ2-7 NA NA TRBV6-5 TGTGCCAGCAGTTACTCCGGGGGGCTGGCTTCCTACGAGCAGTACTTC CASSYSGGLASYEQYF
TRBJ2-7 NA NA TRBV7-9 TGTGCCAGCAGCTTAAAGGGCGGGGCGGGGAACTACGAGCAGTACTTC CASSLKGGAGNYEQYF
TRBJ1-1 NA NA TRBV30 TGTGCCTGGAGTGTACGGGGGGCGCAGGGGGCTTTCTTT CAWSVRGAQGAFF
TRBJ2-3 NA NA TRBV5-8 TGTGCCAGCAGCTTGGGGACTACCCTACTCACAGATACGCAGTATTTT CASSLGTTLLTDTQYF
TRBJ2-7 TRBD2 NA TRBV29-1 TGCAGCGCCGCGGGGGGGGCAGAGCAGTACTTC CSAAGGAEQYF
TRBJ1-1 NA NA TRBV30 TGTGCCTGGAGCGGACAGCAGAACACTGAAGCTTTCTTT CAWSGQQNTEAFF
TRBJ2-3 TRBD2 NA TRBV7-9 TGTGCCAGCAGCCTCGGGCGGGAGGGGAGGACAGATACGCAGTATTTT CASSLGREGRTDTQYF
TRBJ2-6 TRBD1 NA TRBV6-4 TGTGCCAGCAGTCGAACAGGGGACTCTGGGGCCAACGTCCTGACTTTC CASSRTGDSGANVLTF
TRBJ1-1 NA once TRBV7-9 TGTGCCAGCAGCTTTCTCCGGGACACTGAAGCTTTCTTT CASSFLRDTEAFF
TRBJ2-3 NA NA TRBV5-1 TGCGCCAGCAGCTTGGAATCGGCAGGGGGAGGCGTGGATACGCAGTATTTT CASSLESAGGGVDTQYF